This note documents a single T cell receptor (beta chain) sequence. The time point denotes: blood at routine non-recurrence follow-up after resection. The data were obtained in a study of spatial heterogeneity in lung cancer. The germline V gene has CDR1 MGHRA and CDR2 YSYEKL. This CDR3 comprises 17 residues. Between the trimmed V and J ends, which lost 1 base and 2 bases, there was a span of 14 bases. TCRdb ran MiXCR on the 5' RACE reads and lists one entry per CDR3 protein. The sample consists of 110,000 or so distinct CDR3 sequences, 10% to 11% of them appearing once. Here the sequenced sample was PBMCs, taken at follow-up. The chain links TRBV4-1 to TRBJ2-2; no clear D. This TCR derives from a female donor with early-stage non-small cell lung cancer. CDR3 region: CASSQAPVSTNTGELFF. CDR3 DNA: TGCGCCAGCAGCCAAGCACCAGTTTCGACTAACACCGGGGAGCTGTTTTTT.